These T cell receptor beta chains were read from a single sample in a study of technical replicates of blood from four donors. TCRdb's table, derived via immunoSEQ multiplex PCR, lists solely in-frame clones and lacks some. Here the sample spans about 68,000 clones, about 97% being singletons. The sequenced material came from T cells isolated from PBMCs. Source of these receptors: a human donor in good health. CDR3s include the opening cysteine and the closing phenylalanine or tryptophan. A D gene is named only where the DNA matches it firmly. Part of the rows lack a size; the others show once, few, many or a class for expanded clones.

DNA: TGTGCCAGCAGCTTAGTTTGGCTAGCGGGAGGGTCCTACGAGCAGTACTTC; CDR3: CASSLVWLAGGSYEQYF; J: TRBJ2-7; D: TRBD2; V: TRBV11-3; size: NA
DNA: TGCGCCAGCAGCCCGGTGAGGACAGTGAACAAGAACACTGAAGCTTTCTTT; CDR3: CASSPVRTVNKNTEAFF; J: TRBJ1-1; D: NA; V: TRBV5-1; size: NA
DNA: TGTGCCAGCAGCTTAGGAGTTAGCGGGGAGGGAGAGACCCAGTACTTC; CDR3: CASSLGVSGEGETQYF; J: TRBJ2-5; D: TRBD2; V: TRBV7-2; size: NA
DNA: TGTGCCAGCAGCTTGCCGCTTGACAGGAGCTACTATGGCTACACCTTC; CDR3: CASSLPLDRSYYGYTF; J: TRBJ1-2; D: NA; V: TRBV5-5; size: NA
DNA: TGCAGCGTGACTACTAGCGGGAGGCCCTACGAGCAGTACTTC; CDR3: CSVTTSGRPYEQYF; J: TRBJ2-7; D: TRBD2; V: TRBV29-1; size: NA
DNA: TGTGCCAGCAACCTCAGGGGGCAAGAGACCCAGTACTTC; CDR3: CASNLRGQETQYF; J: TRBJ2-5; D: TRBD1; V: TRBV2; size: NA
DNA: TGTGCCAGCAGTTGGGCCAGCCGGGGCTATGGCTACACCTTC; CDR3: CASSWASRGYGYTF; J: TRBJ1-2; D: NA; V: TRBV28; size: NA
DNA: TGCGCCAGCAGTGAGCCCTCGGGACTAGCGGGAGGTCCCCCCTACAATGAGCAGTTCTTC; CDR3: CASSEPSGLAGGPPYNEQFF; J: TRBJ2-1; D: TRBD2; V: TRBV10-1; size: NA
DNA: TGTGCCAGCAGTGAAGGGGTTGGGCGGGACTTGTACAATGAGCAGTTCTTC; CDR3: CASSEGVGRDLYNEQFF; J: TRBJ2-1; D: NA; V: TRBV28; size: NA
DNA: TGTGCCAGCAGCCCCTCCGTCAGGGGGCTTTATGGCTACACCTTC; CDR3: CASSPSVRGLYGYTF; J: TRBJ1-2; D: TRBD1; V: TRBV5-5; size: NA
DNA: TGTGCCAGCAGGAGGTTAGGGGAGCTGTTTTTT; CDR3: CASRRLGELFF; J: TRBJ2-2; D: NA; V: TRBV6-5; size: once
DNA: TGTGCCAGCAGCTCTTCAACAGGGGATAATGAAAAACTGTTTTTT; CDR3: CASSSSTGDNEKLFF; J: TRBJ1-4; D: TRBD1; V: TRBV5-8; size: NA
DNA: TGTGCCAGCAGTGAATCGGGGGATACCCAATACGAGCAGTACTTC; CDR3: CASSESGDTQYEQYF; J: TRBJ2-7; D: NA; V: TRBV6-1; size: NA
DNA: TGTGCCATCAGTGAGGACAGGGTTGGCTACACCTTC; CDR3: CAISEDRVGYTF; J: TRBJ1-2; D: TRBD1; V: TRBV10-3; size: NA
DNA: TGTGCCAGCAGCTTACGGACTAGCGGGAGATCTGAGCAGTTCTTC; CDR3: CASSLRTSGRSEQFF; J: TRBJ2-1; D: TRBD2; V: TRBV7-9; size: NA
DNA: TGCGCCAGCAGCTTGGCGGGACAGGGGATCTACGAGCAGTACTTC; CDR3: CASSLAGQGIYEQYF; J: TRBJ2-7; D: TRBD1; V: TRBV5-1; size: NA
DNA: TGCGCCAGCAGCCAAGAACAGTCCTCCTTCTCTGGGGCCAACGTCCTGACTTTC; CDR3: CASSQEQSSFSGANVLTF; J: TRBJ2-6; D: NA; V: TRBV4-1; size: few
DNA: TGTGCCAGCAGCGGACCGGGACAGGGTTTCGGTAATGAAAAACTGTTTTTT; CDR3: CASSGPGQGFGNEKLFF; J: TRBJ1-4; D: TRBD1; V: TRBV11-3; size: NA
DNA: TGTGCCAGCAGCATCGGACTAGCGGGAGGAGAGTTCTTC; CDR3: CASSIGLAGGEFF; J: TRBJ2-1; D: TRBD2; V: TRBV11-1; size: NA
DNA: TGTGCCAGTATTGGACAGAGACGAGATAGTACTAACTATGGCTACACCTTC; CDR3: CASIGQRRDSTNYGYTF; J: TRBJ1-2; D: NA; V: TRBV19; size: few
DNA: TGTGCCATCAGTGAGTCGACTAGCGGGAGAACCGAGCAGTTCTTC; CDR3: CAISESTSGRTEQFF; J: TRBJ2-1; D: TRBD2; V: TRBV10-3; size: NA
DNA: TGTGCCAGCACCCGGCTACTAGCGGGAGAAGGGCAAGAGACCCAGTACTTC; CDR3: CASTRLLAGEGQETQYF; J: TRBJ2-5; D: TRBD2; V: TRBV28; size: NA
DNA: TGTGCCAGCAGCCCAGGGGGCAAAGGCTACACCTTC; CDR3: CASSPGGKGYTF; J: TRBJ1-2; D: TRBD1; V: TRBV28; size: NA
DNA: TGCAGCGTTGAAAACCTAAGAAACGAGCAGTACTTC; CDR3: CSVENLRNEQYF; J: TRBJ2-7; D: NA; V: TRBV29-1; size: NA
DNA: TGTGCCAGCAGCCCTCCTAGTAGTGAAGCTTTCTTT; CDR3: CASSPPSSEAFF; J: TRBJ1-1; D: NA; V: TRBV9; size: NA
DNA: TGTGCCAGCAATCCCGGGACTAGAATGAATGAGCAGTTCTTC; CDR3: CASNPGTRMNEQFF; J: TRBJ2-1; D: TRBD2; V: TRBV27; size: NA
DNA: TGTGCCAGCAGCTTAATAGGAGGACAGGCGCAGACCCAGTACTTC; CDR3: CASSLIGGQAQTQYF; J: TRBJ2-5; D: TRBD1; V: TRBV11-2; size: NA
DNA: TGTGCCAGCAGCCTTTTAGCGGGAGTAGCCAAAAACATTCAGTACTTC; CDR3: CASSLLAGVAKNIQYF; J: TRBJ2-4; D: TRBD2; V: TRBV28; size: NA
DNA: TGTGCCAGCGGGAGGGCCGGCACAGATACGCAGTATTTT; CDR3: CASGRAGTDTQYF; J: TRBJ2-3; D: TRBD2; V: TRBV2; size: NA
DNA: TGTGCCAGCAGTTGGTCGGGGGCCGGGGAGCTGTTTTTT; CDR3: CASSWSGAGELFF; J: TRBJ2-2; D: NA; V: TRBV6-5; size: NA
DNA: TGTGCCAGCAGCCCAGAGCAGGGTGCGGAGACCCAGTACTTC; CDR3: CASSPEQGAETQYF; J: TRBJ2-5; D: NA; V: TRBV7-2; size: NA
DNA: TGCGCCAGCAGCCAAGCTTATAGACAGGGGGATCAGCCCCAGCATTTT; CDR3: CASSQAYRQGDQPQHF; J: TRBJ1-5; D: TRBD1; V: TRBV4-1; size: NA
DNA: TGTGCCACCCTGACAACTCCAGATACGCAGTATTTT; CDR3: CATLTTPDTQYF; J: TRBJ2-3; D: NA; V: TRBV2; size: once
DNA: TGTGCCAGTAATAACAGGGTCGACTATGGCTACACCTTC; CDR3: CASNNRVDYGYTF; J: TRBJ1-2; D: NA; V: TRBV19; size: once
DNA: TGTGCCACCGGAGTAACTAGCACAGATACGCAGTATTTT; CDR3: CATGVTSTDTQYF; J: TRBJ2-3; D: NA; V: TRBV6-1; size: NA
DNA: TGTGCCATCAGTGAACTAGCAGACACCGGGGAGCTGTTTTTT; CDR3: CAISELADTGELFF; J: TRBJ2-2; D: NA; V: TRBV10-3; size: NA
DNA: TGTGCCAGCAGTTTTGCAGGGGGCTTGAACACTGAAGCTTTCTTT; CDR3: CASSFAGGLNTEAFF; J: TRBJ1-1; D: TRBD1; V: TRBV27; size: NA
DNA: TGTGCCAGCAGCCTACAGGGGGCACACACTGAAGCTTTCTTT; CDR3: CASSLQGAHTEAFF; J: TRBJ1-1; D: TRBD1; V: TRBV6-5; size: NA
DNA: TGTGCCAGCAGCGTAGGGGACAGGCCGAACACTGAAGCTTTCTTT; CDR3: CASSVGDRPNTEAFF; J: TRBJ1-1; D: TRBD1; V: TRBV9; size: NA
DNA: TGTGCCAGCACAACCCCGGGTATGAACACTGAAGCTTTCTTT; CDR3: CASTTPGMNTEAFF; J: TRBJ1-1; D: NA; V: TRBV7-2; size: NA
DNA: TGCGCCAGCAGCTCAGGGAATTTGGGGCAGTTCTTC; CDR3: CASSSGNLGQFF; J: TRBJ2-1; D: NA; V: TRBV5-1; size: NA
DNA: TGTGCCAGCAGCTTGGTATTAGTAGGGGGAGCCTACGAGCAGTACTTC; CDR3: CASSLVLVGGAYEQYF; J: TRBJ2-7; D: NA; V: TRBV5-5; size: NA
DNA: TGTGCCAGCAACCCAGCGGGAAGCTCCTACGAGCAGTACTTC; CDR3: CASNPAGSSYEQYF; J: TRBJ2-7; D: TRBD2; V: TRBV28; size: NA
DNA: TGTGCCAGCAGTGGGGGGGAAACTGAAGCTTTCTTT; CDR3: CASSGGETEAFF; J: TRBJ1-1; D: NA; V: TRBV6-1; size: NA
DNA: TGCAGTGCTCCGCGGACAGTCGAGCAGTACTTC; CDR3: CSAPRTVEQYF; J: TRBJ2-7; D: NA; V: TRBV20-1; size: NA
DNA: TGTGCTAGTGGTTTGCTTCCAGCGGGAGAGCGTGGCGGGGAGCTGTTTTTT; CDR3: CASGLLPAGERGGELFF; J: TRBJ2-2; D: TRBD2; V: TRBV12-5; size: NA
DNA: TGTGCCAGCAGTTACCTAGCGGGAACAAATGAGCAGTTCTTC; CDR3: CASSYLAGTNEQFF; J: TRBJ2-1; D: TRBD2; V: TRBV6-5; size: NA
DNA: TGTGCCAGCAGCCAAGGGGCGACTTCTAGCACAGATACGCAGTATTTT; CDR3: CASSQGATSSTDTQYF; J: TRBJ2-3; D: NA; V: TRBV2; size: NA
DNA: TGTGCCAGCAGCTTAAGACAGGGCCCAGATACGCAGTATTTT; CDR3: CASSLRQGPDTQYF; J: TRBJ2-3; D: TRBD1; V: TRBV5-8; size: once
DNA: TGCGCCAGCAGCTCTGACACCCTCTATGGCTACACCTTC; CDR3: CASSSDTLYGYTF; J: TRBJ1-2; D: NA; V: TRBV5-1; size: NA
DNA: TGTGCCAGCAGTTTATGGTCAGGGACAGATACGCAGTATTTT; CDR3: CASSLWSGTDTQYF; J: TRBJ2-3; D: NA; V: TRBV27; size: NA
DNA: TGTGCCAGCAGTTTGGCTTGGACAGGTTCAACCTACGAGCAGTACTTC; CDR3: CASSLAWTGSTYEQYF; J: TRBJ2-7; D: TRBD1; V: TRBV28; size: NA
DNA: TGCGCCAGCAGCCAACTATGGAGCGGGAGGGCCCGTGATGATACGCAGTATTTT; CDR3: CASSQLWSGRARDDTQYF; J: TRBJ2-3; D: TRBD2; V: TRBV4-1; size: NA
DNA: TGTGCCACCAGCTCAGGGTATGGCTACACCTTC; CDR3: CATSSGYGYTF; J: TRBJ1-2; D: NA; V: TRBV15; size: NA
DNA: TGTGCCAGCAGCCGTGAAGTACTAGGGAGTCAGCCCCAGCATTTT; CDR3: CASSREVLGSQPQHF; J: TRBJ1-5; D: NA; V: TRBV7-8; size: NA
DNA: TGTGCCTGGTCAGGACTAGCGGGAGGTTACGAGCAGTACTTC; CDR3: CAWSGLAGGYEQYF; J: TRBJ2-7; D: TRBD2; V: TRBV30; size: NA
DNA: TGTGCCATCAGTGATAATAGAGATTCCCCGAACACTGAAGCTTTCTTT; CDR3: CAISDNRDSPNTEAFF; J: TRBJ1-1; D: NA; V: TRBV10-3; size: NA
DNA: TGTGCCAGCTCACCACTCAGGGAAAGGGCCGCCGGGGAGCTGTTTTTT; CDR3: CASSPLRERAAGELFF; J: TRBJ2-2; D: NA; V: TRBV18; size: NA
DNA: TGTGCCAGCAGTTTATACGGCGGAACAAACACTGAAGCTTTCTTT; CDR3: CASSLYGGTNTEAFF; J: TRBJ1-1; D: NA; V: TRBV27; size: NA